The sequence of this T cell receptor (beta chain) was determined in a study of CD8+ T cells in alopecia areata. Sequencing templates came from extracted RNA that was reverse transcribed into cDNA. Assay: immunoSEQ multiplex PCR; the TCRdb copy retains only in-frame clones and omits some. In the table there are hundreds of thousands of clones, roughly 69% of which are singletons. Both peripheral blood and punch biopsies of lesional scalp skin were obtained from patients who had alopecia areata. PBMCs, the starting material, were the source of sorted CD4+ and CD8+ T cells. Germline V gene data show CDR1 as SGHVS and CDR2 as FQNEAQ. V lost 5 bases, J lost 8 bases, and 16 bases lay in between. This CDR3 spans 14 amino acids.

The TCR sequence derives from a human donor with alopecia areata. The sequences come from CD4+ T cells sorted from blood, collected at week 0. V gene TRBV7-8 combines with J gene TRBJ2-4; a weak D match, TRBD1 (6 bases). This CDR3 reads CASSEGQGRDIQYF. In DNA form, the CDR3 reads TGTGCCAGCAGCGAGGGTCAGGGGAGAGACATTCAGTACTTC.